The 7 T cell receptor beta chains below all came from one sample that was sequenced in a study of CD8+ T cells in alopecia areata. Following RNA extraction, reverse transcription yielded cDNA that acted as the sequencing template. Assay: immunoSEQ multiplex PCR; the TCRdb copy retains only in-frame clones and omits some. The table lists around 300,000 clones, approximately 60% of them singletons, with around 0.92% in the top ten. As for treatment: oral pan-JAK inhibitor, 5-10 mg twice daily. The sample consisted of CD4+ T cells sorted from blood, taken at approximately week 51, from a patient treated with tofacitinib. Receptor source: a human donor with alopecia areata.

In its sample, this clone was seen a few times. The chain recombines TRBV30 with TRBJ1-2, with D uncertain. The CDR3 is 12 residues long. Germline CDR1 and CDR2: GTSNPN and SVGIG (reference sequence). V was pared by 1 base and J by 2 bases, with 5 bases between. As DNA, the CDR3 is TGTGCCTGGAGTGACTGGAACTATGGCTACACCTTC. Encoded protein: CAWSDWNYGYTF.

For this clone: The same CDR3 arises from other DNA sequences in this sample as well. The chain joins TRBV5-1 to TRBJ2-3, with D unclear. CDR1 and CDR2 from the germline V gene are SGHRS and YFSETQ. V lost 5 bases and J 0 bases, leaving 10 bases between the germline ends. The length of the CDR3 is 14 residues. The CDR3 DNA reads TGCGCCAGCAGTTCCGACCCTAGCACAGATACGCAGTATTTT. As protein: CASSSDPSTDTQYF.

The chain recombines TRBV6-5 with TRBJ1-2; D unresolved. Germline V CDR1 and CDR2: MNHEY, SVGAGI. Trimming removed 5 bases at V and 0 bases at J, with 10 bases between. This CDR3 contains 14 residues. The CDR3 region has the DNA TGTGCCAGCAGTCTGGGCCTAACTAACTATGGCTACACCTTC. It codes for CASSLGLTNYGYTF.

The genes are TRBV5-1 and TRBJ2-5; 8 bases match TRBD1. The CDR3 is made up of 17 amino acids. The V segment lost 0 bases and the J segment 4 bases; nucleotides outside the gene matches: 11. Germline V gives CDR1 SGHRS, CDR2 YFSETQ. The CDR3 DNA reads as TGCGCCAGCAGCTTGGCCTGGACAGGGATAGAGCGAGAGACCCAGTACTTC. The encoded protein is CASSLAWTGIERETQYF.

The chain links TRBV5-1 to TRBJ2-5; 9 positions match TRBD2. J was trimmed by 5 bases and V by 4 bases; bases with no gene match: 3. The germline gives CDR1 SGHRS, CDR2 YFSETQ. The CDR3 extends over 13 amino acids. DNA for the CDR3: TGCGCCAGCAGCGGCAGCGGGGGGGAGACCCAGTACTTC. Its protein is CASSGSGGETQYF.

This clone came up a few times. This chain joins TRBV29-1 and TRBJ2-4; D is possibly TRBD1 (6 bases). The CDR3 is 13 residues long. The V gene's germline CDR1 is SQVTM and CDR2 ANQGSEA. Trimming took 7 bases from V and 6 from J, leaving 16 bases between them. The CDR3 DNA is TGCAGCGCCTCCAGGGGCCATTCAAACATTCAGTACTTC. This codes for CSASRGHSNIQYF. The whole variable domain, remainder taken from reference TRBV29-1 and TRBJ2-4, is SAVISQKPSRDICQRGTSLTIQCQVDSQVTMMFWYRQQPGQSLTLIATANQGSEATYESGFVIDKFPISRPNLTFSTLTVSNMSPEDSSIYLCSASRGHSNIQYFGAGTRLSVL.

This clone occurred a few times. The CDR3 here is CASSVQPSTDTQYF. CDR3 nucleotide sequence: TGTGCCAGCAGCGTGCAACCCAGCACAGATACGCAGTATTTT. The V and J genes are TRBV9 and TRBJ2-3, with D uncertain. There are 14 residues in the CDR3. V lost 2 bases and J 0 bases, leaving 7 bases between the germline ends. Germline-derived CDR1 and CDR2 are SGDLS and YYNGEE.